What follows describes a single T cell receptor beta chain. The target antigen is unknown. Germline V CDR1 and CDR2: MRHNA, SNTAGT. This CDR3 comprises 14 residues. Germline trimming cut 2 bases from V and 3 bases from J; bases unmatched to any gene: 1. Time point of the sample: pretreatment peripheral blood. Pretreatment and on-treatment samples were taken, numbering 1 to 8 per patient. The repertoire was sequenced with immunoSEQ multiplex PCR; TCRdb's copy has only in-frame clones and lacks some. The data contain approximately 50,000 clones, about 86% of them singletons. The data derive from a study of PD-L1 blockade in urothelial cancer. Overall study: At 6 weeks and at 3 weeks (second dose) after treatment start, blood was analyzed. T cells numbered a median of approximately 140,000 in the blood samples.

Study findings and constraints: Durable-benefit cases showed more tumor-associated blood clone expansion at 3 weeks.

The chain links TRBV6-4 to TRBJ1-1; the match to TRBD1 covers 9 bases. The receptor's source is a man aged 55 to 70 with urothelial cancer. The material was PBMCs, obtained around atezolizumab (anti-PD-L1) treatment. The CDR3 DNA reads as TGTGCCAGCAGTGACCGGGACAGGGACACTGAAGCTTTCTTT. Its translation is CASSDRDRDTEAFF.